Below, 21 T cell receptor beta chains from the same sample are listed, as sequenced in a study of shared clonotypes between healthy human individuals (TCRdb year 2020). The library was obtained by the immunoSEQ multiplex PCR assay. TCRdb mirrors the immuneACCESS table, restricted to in-frame sequences. Some clones are absent from its copies; in checked studies, under half trace to an unresolved V gene, and the reason for the others is unknown. The sample contains 2 million to 2.5 million clones, approximately 93% of them found a single time. The top ten constitute around 0.37% of the sample. The sequencing sample was made of naive CD4+ T cells from PBMCs. The cell subset or site label on this specimen signifies: CD45RA+ positively selected. These receptors all come from a man younger than 35 in good health. Some clones in this sample may be carry-over from other donors' samples.

The rearrangement uses TRBV28 and TRBJ1-4; D gene uncertain. From germline, CDR1 is MDHEN and CDR2 SYDVKM. This CDR3 has 13 amino acids. V was cut by 6 bases and J by 7 bases, with 12 bases left in between. The CDR3 nucleotides are TGTGCCAGCAGGGGTTGGTCCGGTGAAAAACTGTTTTTT. Translating gives CASRGWSGEKLFF.

The J gene is TRBJ1-5, the V gene TRBV6-5, with D possibly TRBD1 on 5 matching bases. V lost 4 bases, J lost 9 bases, and 16 bases lay in between. The CDR3 is 14 residues long. The germline V gene encodes CDR1 MNHEY and CDR2 SVGAGI. CDR3 DNA sequence: TGTGCCAGCAGTTGGAGCCAGGGTATAATGCCCCAGCATTTT. It yields the protein CASSWSQGIMPQHF.

This CDR3 is CASSPTGTDQETQYF. The CDR3 DNA is TGTGCCAGCTCACCGACCGGGACAGACCAAGAGACCCAGTACTTC. V and J are TRBV18 and TRBJ2-5, with 7 positions matching TRBD1. Germline V gene sequence: CDR1 KGHSH, CDR2 LQKENI. The length of the CDR3 is 15 residues. V lost 3 bases, J lost 0 bases, and 4 bases stayed unmatched.

The chain is built from TRBV29-1 and TRBJ2-5, with D uncertain. The CDR3 has 12 amino acids. Trimming took 5 bases from V and 1 from J, leaving 8 bases between them. Germline-derived CDR1 and CDR2 are SQVTM and ANQGSEA. CDR3 in DNA: TGCAGCGTTCGGACCTTCCAAGAGACCCAGTACTTC. As protein: CSVRTFQETQYF.

The V and J genes are TRBV7-2 and TRBJ2-3, with D possibly being TRBD2 (5 bases). With 5 bases removed from V and 0 bases from J, the gap between germline ends came to 12 bases. The germline CDR1 and CDR2 sequences are SGHTA and FQGNSA. The CDR3 loop spans 15 amino acids. CDR3 residues: CASSALAASTDTQYF. In DNA, the CDR3 is TGTGCCAGCAGCGCCCTAGCAGCTAGCACAGATACGCAGTATTTT.

V gene TRBV4-1 combines with J gene TRBJ2-1; 8 bases line up with TRBD1. Germline V gene lookup returns CDR1 MGHRA and CDR2 YSYEKL. The CDR3 spans 15 residues. V trimming: 6 bases; J trimming: 8 bases; junction bases outside the gene matches: 12. In DNA form, the CDR3 reads TGCGCCAGCAGTCAAACCGGGACAGGTGGGGATGAGCAGTTCTTC. This gives the protein CASSQTGTGGDEQFF.

V gene TRBV6-1 combines with J gene TRBJ1-5; 9 bases match TRBD1. V trimming: 5 bases; J trimming: 6 bases; junction bases outside the gene matches: 8. Germline assignment: CDR1 MNHNS and CDR2 SASEGT. This CDR3 spans 15 amino acids. For the CDR3, the DNA is TGTGCCAGCAGTTTATTACAGGGGGCTGGTCAGCCCCAGCATTTT. Its translation is CASSLLQGAGQPQHF.

The chain links TRBV5-6 to TRBJ2-3; TRBD2 agrees at 7 bases. The CDR3 length is 14 residues. The germline CDR1 and CDR2 sequences are SGHDT and YYEEEE. J lost 0 bases, V lost 9 bases, and 7 bases had no gene match. The CDR3 sequence is CATTGRGSTDTQYF. The CDR3 DNA reads TGTGCCACGACCGGGCGGGGGAGCACAGATACGCAGTATTTT.

A few counts support this clone. The sample holds other DNA sequences that translate to the same CDR3. The J gene is TRBJ1-4, the V gene TRBV5-1; no clear D gene. Looked up from germline, CDR1 is SGHRS and CDR2 is YFSETQ. V was cut by 4 bases and J by 0 bases, with 10 bases left in between. This CDR3 contains 15 residues. CDR3 sequence: CASSPGSATNEKLFF. The CDR3, as DNA: TGCGCCAGCAGCCCAGGTAGTGCAACTAATGAAAAACTGTTTTTT.

This CDR3 is CASSLRTSGIEDTQYF. CDR3 bases: TGTGCCAGCAGCCTACGGACTAGCGGGATTGAAGATACGCAGTATTTT. The chain uses TRBV7-6 and TRBJ2-3; 12 bases are shared with TRBD2. Germline V gene data show CDR1 as SGHVS and CDR2 as FNYEAQ. The trim removed 5 bases at V and 5 bases at J, leaving 8 bases unmatched. The CDR3 is 16 amino acids. The full variable domain, rest sourced from reference TRBV7-6 and TRBJ2-3, is GAGVSQSPRYKVTKRGQDVALRCDPISGHVSLYWYRQALGQGPEFLTYFNYEAQQDKSGLPNDRFSAERPEGSISTLTIQRTEQRDSAMYRCASSLRTSGIEDTQYFGPGTRLTVL.

The chain carries TRBV6-1 and TRBJ2-2; D might be TRBD1 or TRBD2, each matching 5 bases. CDR1 MNHNS and CDR2 SASEGT come from the germline V gene. The CDR3 runs to 15 residues. Trimming cost V 5 bases and J 5 bases, with 15 bases left between them. This chain's CDR3 is CASSLRDPSTGELFF. DNA for the CDR3: TGTGCCAGCAGTCTACGGGACCCGTCGACCGGGGAGCTGTTTTTT.

The chain has TRBV18 and TRBJ2-7; D is unresolved. The CDR3 runs 13 residues. In germline, CDR1 is KGHSH, CDR2 LQKENI. Deletions cut 5 bases from V and 2 bases from J, with 10 bases between. The CDR3 here is CASSYRRAYEQYF. The CDR3 DNA sequence: TGTGCCAGCTCATACCGCAGAGCCTACGAGCAGTACTTC.

This chain joins TRBV6-1 and TRBJ1-5; D call uncertain. CDR3 length: 13 amino acids. From germline, CDR1 is MNHNS and CDR2 SASEGT. V shed 2 bases and J shed 11 bases, with 13 bases lying between them. The CDR3 is CASSEKGARAQHF. CDR3 nucleotide sequence: TGTGCCAGCAGTGAAAAGGGAGCGAGGGCCCAGCATTTT.

The chain employs TRBV19 and TRBJ2-2; tentatively, D is TRBD2 (6 bases). Trimming removed 7 bases from V and 3 bases from J, with 12 bases in between. Germline V gene data show CDR1 as LNHDA and CDR2 as SQIVND (reference sequence). The CDR3 loop spans 14 amino acids. The CDR3 nucleotides are TGTGCCAGTATGGTCGGGGGTTACACCGGGGAGCTGTTTTTT. As protein: CASMVGGYTGELFF.

The genes are TRBV6-5 and TRBJ1-2, with D unclear. V dropped 2 bases and J dropped 0 bases, with 7 bases sitting between them. CDR3 length equals 14 residues. Germline CDR1 is MNHEY and CDR2 is SVGAGI. CDR3 sequence reads: CASSYNGANYGYTF. The CDR3 DNA sequence: TGTGCCAGCAGTTACAATGGAGCTAACTATGGCTACACCTTC.

The genes are TRBV4-3 and TRBJ2-6; tentative D call: TRBD1 (5 bases). CDR1 and CDR2 (germline): LGHNA, YSLEER. V was shortened by 2 bases and J by 5 bases, with 10 bases between the two germline ends. The CDR3 has 15 amino acids. This CDR3 is CASSQTGIRANVLTF. The CDR3 DNA follows: TGCGCCAGCAGCCAAACAGGAATAAGGGCCAACGTCCTGACTTTC.

The chain uses TRBV5-1 and TRBJ2-6; D perhaps matches TRBD1 (5 bases). CDR1 SGHRS and CDR2 YFSETQ come from the germline V gene. The CDR3 loop spans 14 amino acids. V shed 5 bases and J shed 0 bases, with 6 bases lying between them. CDR3 bases: TGCGCCAGCAGAGGGGACTCTGGGGCCAACGTCCTGACTTTC. This sequence encodes CASRGDSGANVLTF. The full variable domain, completed using reference TRBV5-1 and TRBJ2-6, is KAGVTQTPRYLIKTRGQQVTLSCSPISGHRSVSWYQQTPGQGLQFLFEYFSETQRNKGNFPGRFSGRQFSNSRSEMNVSTLELGDSALYLCASRGDSGANVLTFGAGSRLTVL.

Here the CDR3 reads CASSRRVGSYGYTF. Written as DNA, the CDR3 is TGTGCCAGCAGTCGCCGGGTCGGTTCCTATGGCTACACCTTC. This chain uses TRBV6-5 with TRBJ1-2; unclear D gene. Germline lookup yields CDR1 MNHEY and CDR2 SVGAGI. The length of the CDR3 is 14 residues. V was pared by 5 bases and J by 4 bases, with 14 bases between.

This chain uses TRBV5-1 with TRBJ2-3, with 10 bases lining up with TRBD2. CDR1 and CDR2 (germline): SGHRS, YFSETQ. The CDR3 is 16 amino acids. J lost 6 bases, V lost 6 bases, and 13 bases had no gene match. The CDR3 here is CASKLGSGRARDTQYF. DNA for the CDR3: TGCGCCAGCAAACTGGGGAGCGGGAGGGCCAGGGATACGCAGTATTTT.

The V gene is TRBV29-1, the J gene TRBJ2-1; 7 bases line up with TRBD2. The CDR3 is 14 residues long. J was trimmed by 4 bases and V by 8 bases; bases with no gene match: 11. Germline V gene data show CDR1 as SQVTM and CDR2 as ANQGSEA. This CDR3 is CSSPGLREYNEQFF. The CDR3, as DNA: TGCAGCAGTCCGGGACTACGAGAATACAATGAGCAGTTCTTC.

V is TRBV7-9 and J is TRBJ1-1; TRBD1 matches at 8 bases. Germline CDR1 is SEHNR and CDR2 is FQNEAQ (reference sequence). V trimming: 1 base; J trimming: 3 bases; junction bases outside the gene matches: 4. The CDR3 contains 15 residues. CDR3 bases: TGTGCCAGCAGCTTAGGGACAGGGTTCGACACTGAAGCTTTCTTT. Translating it yields CASSLGTGFDTEAFF.